Presented here are 14 T cell receptor beta chains from one specimen sequenced in a study of shared clonotypes between healthy human individuals. Using immunoSEQ multiplex PCR, the repertoire was profiled, and TCRdb retains in-frame clones only, with some absent. The data show about 1.1 million clones, around three quarters seen once. The specimen was memory CD4+ T cells from PBMCs. Described subset: CD45RA-negative fraction. These receptor sequences come from a man between 18 and 35 years old in good health. Some clones in this sample may be carry-over from other donors' samples.

This rearrangement joins TRBV7-8 to TRBJ2-7; no clear D. This CDR3 region has 14 residues. CDR1 and CDR2 (germline): SGHVS, FQNEAQ. Trimming removed 5 bases at V and 3 bases at J, with 14 bases between. CDR3 coding DNA: TGTGCCAGCAGCCCTCCCGGCCTAGACTACGAGCAGTACTTC. This translates into CASSPPGLDYEQYF.

The rearrangement links TRBV29-1 to TRBJ1-2, with 7 positions matching TRBD1. Trimming at V came to 3 bases and at J to 4 bases, leaving 14 bases not matched to a gene. The CDR3 is 16 amino acids. Germline V gene lookup returns CDR1 SQVTM and CDR2 ANQGSEA. CDR3 protein: CSVDRPTGTASYGYTF. DNA for the CDR3: TGCAGCGTTGACCGACCGACGGGGACAGCCAGCTATGGCTACACCTTC.

This clone was detected only a few times. The same CDR3 is also encoded by other DNA sequences in this sample. The CDR3: CASSTYTEAFF. The CDR3, as DNA: TGTGCCAGCAGCACATACACTGAAGCTTTCTTT. The V and J genes are TRBV28 and TRBJ1-1; D not resolved. Trimming removed 6 bases from V and 3 bases from J, with 5 bases in between. Germline assignment: CDR1 MDHEN and CDR2 SYDVKM. This CDR3 is 11 amino acids long.

This chain joins TRBV5-4 and TRBJ1-4; D unresolved. CDR3 length equals 14 residues. Germline-derived CDR1 and CDR2 are SGHNT and YYREEE (reference sequence). V dropped 4 bases and J dropped 5 bases, with 12 bases sitting between them. Written as DNA, the CDR3 is TGTGCCAGCAGCCCGAGGACGGACAATGAAAAACTGTTTTTT. Protein product: CASSPRTDNEKLFF.

This clone was detected only a few times. J is TRBJ1-3 and V is TRBV18; D call uncertain. The CDR3 spans 12 residues. Between the trimmed V and J ends, which lost 2 bases and 8 bases, there was a span of 7 bases. CDR1 is KGHSH, CDR2 LQKENI, per germline. CDR3 sequence reads: CASSPDQDTIYF. CDR3 coding DNA: TGTGCCAGCTCACCAGATCAAGACACCATATATTTT.

This chain links TRBV19 with TRBJ2-3, with D possibly matching TRBD2 (5 bases). Per the germline V gene, CDR1 is LNHDA and CDR2 is SQIVND (reference sequence). The CDR3 consists of 17 residues. Trimming removed 4 bases at V and 3 bases at J, with 20 bases between. The CDR3 protein is CASSTSPGGLRTDTQYF. DNA for the CDR3: TGTGCCAGTAGTACCTCCCCCGGCGGACTCAGAACAGATACGCAGTATTTT.

The chain uses TRBV7-2 and TRBJ2-1; tentative D call: TRBD2 (6 bases). The CDR3 covers 12 residues. From germline, CDR1 is SGHTA and CDR2 FQGNSA. V shed 5 bases and J shed 12 bases, with 14 bases lying between them. The CDR3 nucleotides read TGTGCCAGCAGCGAGGGACCCGGGGGGCAGTTCTTC. The encoded protein is CASSEGPGGQFF.

The V call is TRBV28, the J call TRBJ2-4, with 9 bases identical to TRBD2. V was clipped by 6 bases and J by 8 bases; unmatched bases: 11. Germline V CDR1 and CDR2: MDHEN, SYDVKM. This CDR3 has 15 residues. CDR3 bases: TGTGCCAGCAGACCCCTAGCGGGAAGGATGGACATTCAGTACTTC. Protein product: CASRPLAGRMDIQYF.

This chain links TRBV5-1 with TRBJ1-5; D not certain. V was clipped by 4 bases and J by 1 base, with 9 bases between them. The CDR3 contains 14 residues. CDR1 and CDR2 (germline): SGHRS, YFSETQ. CDR3 region: CASSAGGSNQPQHF. The CDR3 DNA is TGCGCCAGCAGCGCCGGTGGCAGCAATCAGCCCCAGCATTTT.

The V gene is TRBV29-1, the J gene TRBJ2-5, with 9 bases aligning to TRBD1. The end of the DNA fits TRBJ2-7 better, so the J call may be wrong. Germline CDR1 and CDR2: SQVTM and ANQGSEA. CDR3 length equals 12 residues. CDR3 nucleotides: TGCAGCGGGGCGGACAGGGGCTACGAGCAGTACTTC. Translating it yields CSGADRGYEQYF.

As regards this clone: Since a much larger clone is just one base distant, this may be a read error. This rearrangement joins TRBV7-2 to TRBJ1-5; unclear D gene. CDR1 and CDR2 (germline): SGHTA, FQGNSA. V was shortened by 1 base and J by 5 bases, with 3 bases between the two germline ends. This CDR3 spans 12 amino acids. The DNA for the CDR3 is TGTGCCAGCAGCTTAGATTATCAGCCCCAGCATTTT. It yields the protein CASSLDYQPQHF.

J is TRBJ2-7 and V is TRBV5-1; 8 bases fit TRBD1. The length of the CDR3 is 15 residues. The germline CDR1 and CDR2 sequences are SGHRS and YFSETQ. The V gene end was trimmed by 4 bases and the J gene end by 7 bases; junction bases not matched to a gene: 13. Here the CDR3 DNA reads TGCGCCAGCAGCCCACGGACAGGGAGAAGTGGGGAGCAGTACTTC. Translated, it gives CASSPRTGRSGEQYF.

At least ten counts were recorded for this clone. Other DNA sequences in this sample translate to the same CDR3. CDR3 nucleotides: TGTGCCAGCAGCTTAGGTGGAGGGCGGGACAATCAGCCCCAGCATTTT. Protein: CASSLGGGRDNQPQHF. The chain combines TRBV7-8 with TRBJ1-5, with no clear D. Per germline, CDR1 SGHVS and CDR2 FQNEAQ. With 1 base removed from V and 3 bases from J, the gap between germline ends came to 13 bases. The CDR3 spans 16 residues.

The chain uses TRBV28 and TRBJ2-5, with D tentatively TRBD2 (6 bases). This CDR3 region has 14 residues. Germline V gene data show CDR1 as MDHEN and CDR2 as SYDVKM. V dropped 1 base and J dropped 6 bases, with 12 bases sitting between them. CDR3 sequence (DNA): TGTGCCAGCAGTTTATCCGGGAGCCGGAAGACCCAGTACTTC. Protein: CASSLSGSRKTQYF.